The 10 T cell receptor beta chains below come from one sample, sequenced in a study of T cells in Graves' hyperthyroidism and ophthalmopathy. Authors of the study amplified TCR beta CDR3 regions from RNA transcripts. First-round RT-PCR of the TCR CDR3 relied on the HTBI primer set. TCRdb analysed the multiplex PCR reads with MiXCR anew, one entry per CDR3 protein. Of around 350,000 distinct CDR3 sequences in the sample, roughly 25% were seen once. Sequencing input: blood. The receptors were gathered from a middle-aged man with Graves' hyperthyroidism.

The chain's CDR3 is CSVEKTGGPYTQYF. In DNA, the CDR3 is TGCAGCGTCGAAAAGACAGGGGGCCCCTATACCCAGTACTTC. The chain carries TRBV29-1 and TRBJ2-5; 10 positions agree with TRBD1. CDR1 is SQVTM, CDR2 ANQGSEA, per germline. The V gene end was trimmed by 6 bases and the J gene end by 8 bases; junction bases not matched to a gene: 12. The CDR3 is 14 amino acids.

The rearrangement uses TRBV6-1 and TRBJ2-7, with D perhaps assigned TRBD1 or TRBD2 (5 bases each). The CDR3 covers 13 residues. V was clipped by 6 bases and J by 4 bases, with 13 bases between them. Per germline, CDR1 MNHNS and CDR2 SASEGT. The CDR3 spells CASRGTEGYEQYF. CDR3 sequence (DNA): TGTGCCAGCAGAGGGACCGAGGGTTACGAGCAGTACTTC.

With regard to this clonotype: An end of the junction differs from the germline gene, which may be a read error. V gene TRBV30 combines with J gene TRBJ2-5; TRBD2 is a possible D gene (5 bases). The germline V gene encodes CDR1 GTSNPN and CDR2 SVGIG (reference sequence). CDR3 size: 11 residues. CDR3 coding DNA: TGTGCCTGGAGTCCTGGGGAGACCCGGTACTTC. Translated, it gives CAWSPGETRYF.

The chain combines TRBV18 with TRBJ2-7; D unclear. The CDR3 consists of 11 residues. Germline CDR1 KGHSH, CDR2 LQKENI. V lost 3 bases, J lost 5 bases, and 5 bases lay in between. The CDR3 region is CASSPDHEQYF. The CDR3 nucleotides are TGTGCCAGCTCACCGGATCACGAGCAGTACTTC. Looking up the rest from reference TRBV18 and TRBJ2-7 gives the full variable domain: NAGVMQNPRHLVRRRGQEARLRCSPMKGHSHVYWYRQLPEEGLKFMVYLQKENIIDESGMPKERFSAEFPKEGPSILRIQQVVRGDSAAYFCASSPDHEQYFGPGTRLTVT.

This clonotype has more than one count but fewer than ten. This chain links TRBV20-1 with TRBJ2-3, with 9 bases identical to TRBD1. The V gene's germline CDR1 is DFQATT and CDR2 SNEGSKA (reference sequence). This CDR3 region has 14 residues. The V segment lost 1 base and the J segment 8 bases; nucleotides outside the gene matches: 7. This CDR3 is CSARVQGALGTQYF. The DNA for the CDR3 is TGCAGTGCTAGAGTACAGGGGGCGCTCGGTACGCAGTATTTT.

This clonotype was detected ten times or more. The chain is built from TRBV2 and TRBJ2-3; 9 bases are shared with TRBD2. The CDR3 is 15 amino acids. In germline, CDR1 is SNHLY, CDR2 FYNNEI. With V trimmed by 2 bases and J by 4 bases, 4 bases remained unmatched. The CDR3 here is CASSESGGRADTQYF. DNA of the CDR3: TGTGCCAGCAGTGAAAGTGGCGGGAGGGCAGATACGCAGTATTTT.

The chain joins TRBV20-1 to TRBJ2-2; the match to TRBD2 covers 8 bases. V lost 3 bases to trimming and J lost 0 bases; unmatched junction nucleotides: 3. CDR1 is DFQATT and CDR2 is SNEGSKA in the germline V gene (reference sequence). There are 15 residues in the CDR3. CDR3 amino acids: CSARSSGTNTGELFF. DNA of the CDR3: TGCAGTGCTAGGAGTAGCGGGACGAACACCGGGGAGCTGTTTTTT.

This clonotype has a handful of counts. The CDR3 is CASPTGSISYEQYF. DNA for the CDR3: TGTGCCAGTCCTACAGGGAGTATTTCCTACGAGCAGTACTTC. The chain combines TRBV6-4 with TRBJ2-7, with a possible D match to TRBD1 (6 bases). Germline CDR1 and CDR2: MRHNA and SNTAGT. The V end was cut by 9 bases, the J end by 1 base, with 16 bases between. This CDR3 comprises 14 residues.

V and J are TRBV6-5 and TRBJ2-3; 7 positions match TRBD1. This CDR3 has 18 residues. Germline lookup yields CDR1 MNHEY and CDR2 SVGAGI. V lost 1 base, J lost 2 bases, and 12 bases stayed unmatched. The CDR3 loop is CASSYWARDSGTTDTQYF. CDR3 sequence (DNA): TGTGCCAGCAGTTACTGGGCCCGGGACAGTGGGACCACAGATACGCAGTATTTT.

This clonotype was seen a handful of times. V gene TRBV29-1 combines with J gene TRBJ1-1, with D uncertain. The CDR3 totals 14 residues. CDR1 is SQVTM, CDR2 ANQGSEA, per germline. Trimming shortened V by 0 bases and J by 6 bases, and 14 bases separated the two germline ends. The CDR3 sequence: CSVEDLIRFSEAFF. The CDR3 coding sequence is TGCAGCGTTGAAGATCTCATAAGATTTTCTGAAGCTTTCTTT.